This TCR beta chain was identified in a study of CD8 T cells in ankylosing spondylitis (dated by TCRdb to about 2017). Regarding the complete study: To find TCR variants linked to disease, the study profiled T cell receptor beta repertoires in ankylosing spondylitis patients and healthy donors. Peripheral blood was sampled, and synovial fluid was additionally collected from ankylosing spondylitis patients. The whole study cohort included over 85 healthy donors and 25 ankylosing spondylitis patients.

The sequencer listed for this sample is Illumina HiSeq 2500. TCR beta libraries were prepared by quantitative 5'-RACE with molecular barcodes. As for the original processing: A new computational method, built on a probabilistic model of VDJ rearrangement, was used to identify disease-linked TCR variants. TCRdb took the public reads, trimmed them with fastp at Q25, ran MiXCR for clone calling and kept in-frame beta chains. A single entry per CDR3 protein holds the most common genes and DNA from its merged rows. The authors' filters were not applied to this entry. The sample table contains about 140,000 distinct CDR3 sequences; only one count was recorded for about 10% of them. The leading ten clones occupy over 4% of the sample. The paper as a whole reports these results and caveats: The disease-linked clones were reported as significantly enriched in matched synovial fluid samples from ankylosing spondylitis patients. In peripheral blood, the disease-linked clones were found at relatively low frequencies and had a CD8+ phenotype. A TCR beta motif of 8 or 9 highly homologous amino acid variants appeared characteristic of blood from ankylosing spondylitis patients. Some TCR beta motif variants had previously been reported in synovial fluid and blood of reactive arthritis patients, which suggested common disease-initiation mechanisms.

Based on the germline V gene (reference sequence), the CDR1 and CDR2 sequences are DFQATT and SNEGSKA. Its CDR3 holds 12 amino acids, cysteine through phenylalanine. Solely the CDR3 DNA is kept, with 36 bases framed from the first base. Ends trimmed: V by 3 bases, J by 7 bases; bases unmatched to a gene: 5. This clonotype is characterized as medium-sized (0.01 to 0.1%). The antigen this receptor binds is unknown. Base-call qualities are not available, and no considerably larger clone is one nucleotide away. The sequence links TRBV20-1 to TRBJ1-1; 7 of the junction bases match TRBD1. Input material: blood, either unsorted or a sorted T cell fraction (not recorded which). The source of this sequence is a female donor with ankylosing spondylitis or in good health (not recorded which). At the DNA level, the sequence is TGCAGTGCTAGTAGTCAGGGGGGTGAAGCTTTCTTT. Translated, it gives CSASSQGGEAFF.